These 15 T cell receptor beta chains were all obtained from the same sample, sequenced in a study of beta chain features in type 1 diabetes. Study-level points and caveats: Among all four CD4+ subsets, Type 1 diabetes patients had TCRB CDR3s that were moderately but significantly shorter.

Every bit of the isolated RNA underwent reverse transcription, so sequencing read expressed TCRB transcripts. Sequenced by immunoSEQ multiplex PCR; TCRdb stores in-frame clones only, minus some. The sample includes 200,000 to 300,000 clones, 11% of them seen just once. What these receptors recognize is not known. Sequencing used naive CD4+ T cells from blood. Source of these receptors: a man aged 30 to 45 with type 1 diabetes.

The rearrangement links TRBV7-2 to TRBJ2-2, with D hard to call. The CDR3 totals 12 residues. Trimming left V 3 bases short and J 5 bases short, with 4 bases between. Germline CDR1 reads SGHTA; CDR2 reads FQGNSA. CDR3 residues: CASSLRTGELFF. CDR3 DNA: TGTGCCAGCAGCTTGAGGACCGGGGAGCTGTTTTTT. The variable domain in full, with the rest retrieved from reference TRBV7-2 and TRBJ2-2, is GAGVSQSPSNKVTEKGKDVELRCDPISGHTALYWYRQSLGQGLEFLIYFQGNSAPDKSGLPSDRFSAERTGGSVSTLTIQRTQQEDSAVYLCASSLRTGELFFGEGSRLTVL.

In this sample, this clone turned up a few times. The chain links TRBV21-1 to TRBJ2-1; the D call TRBD2 from the table was never checked on the DNA. TRBV21-1 corresponds to a pseudogene. The CDR3 loop spans 16 amino acids. For the CDR3, the DNA is TGTGCCAGCAGCAAACGCGGGGCCCCCTCCTACAATGAGCAGTTCTTC. Protein: CASSKRGAPSYNEQFF.

This clone came up a few times. This rearrangement joins TRBV5-4 to TRBJ2-3; D uncertain. The CDR3 is made up of 18 amino acids. V lost 0 bases and J 0 bases, leaving 17 bases between the germline ends. Germline lookup yields CDR1 SGHNT and CDR2 YYREEE (reference sequence). The DNA for the CDR3 is TGTGCCAGCAGCTTGGACAGCCTGCTACCCGCTAGCACAGATACGCAGTATTTT. Translating it yields CASSLDSLLPASTDTQYF. The full variable domain, in which reference TRBV5-4 and TRBJ2-3 provide the parts outside the CDR3, is ETGVTQSPTHLIKTRGQQVTLRCSSQSGHNTVSWYQQALGQGPQFIFQYYREEENGRGNFPPRFSGLQFPNYSSELNVNALELDDSALYLCASSLDSLLPASTDTQYFGPGTRLTVL.

This clone has a handful of counts. Within the sample, other DNA sequences also encode this same CDR3. The chain recombines TRBV5-1 with TRBJ2-5, with 8 bases that match TRBD2. The V gene end was trimmed by 3 bases and the J gene end by 2 bases; junction bases not matched to a gene: 3. The CDR3 loop spans 14 amino acids. The germline V gene has CDR1 SGHRS and CDR2 YFSETQ. Written as DNA, the CDR3 is TGCGCCAGCAGCTATAGCGGGGTTCAAGAGACCCAGTACTTC. This codes for CASSYSGVQETQYF. Drawing the rest from reference TRBV5-1 and TRBJ2-5, the complete variable domain is KAGVTQTPRYLIKTRGQQVTLSCSPISGHRSVSWYQQTPGQGLQFLFEYFSETQRNKGNFPGRFSGRQFSNSRSEMNVSTLELGDSALYLCASSYSGVQETQYFGPGTRLLVL.

This clone was seen more than once but under ten times. The V and J genes are TRBV2 and TRBJ2-1; 11 nucleotides match TRBD2. The CDR3 loop spans 16 amino acids. Unmatched junction bases numbered 8, after V lost 2 bases and J lost 8 bases. Per the germline V gene, CDR1 is SNHLY and CDR2 is FYNNEI. The CDR3 sequence: CASSEIAGGHVDEQFF. The CDR3, as DNA: TGTGCCAGCAGTGAAATAGCGGGGGGGCACGTCGATGAGCAGTTCTTC.

The rearrangement uses TRBV9 and TRBJ1-1, with a weak D call TRBD1 (6 bases). The CDR3 loop spans 16 amino acids. Per the germline V gene, CDR1 is SGDLS and CDR2 is YYNGEE. V was pared by 3 bases and J by 6 bases, with 21 bases between. The CDR3 nucleotides read TGTGCCAGCAGCGCGTATCCCCGGGGGGCGAATGCTGAAGCTTTCTTT. Amino acids: CASSAYPRGANAEAFF.

The chain combines TRBV30 with TRBJ1-4; 9 nucleotides agree with TRBD1. This CDR3 spans 15 amino acids. V lost 1 base to trimming and J lost 7 bases; unmatched junction nucleotides: 7. Germline V lookup: CDR1 GTSNPN, CDR2 SVGIG (reference sequence). In DNA form, the CDR3 reads TGTGCCTGGAGTGCCAACAGGGGGCGCGGTGAAAAACTGTTTTTT. This codes for CAWSANRGRGEKLFF.

The table lists this clone with a few counts. The chain recombines TRBV5-1 with TRBJ2-3; D possibly corresponds to TRBD2 (5 bases). Germline V lookup: CDR1 SGHRS, CDR2 YFSETQ. Trimming cost V 4 bases and J 1 base, with 16 bases left between them. This CDR3 contains 16 residues. The CDR3 loop reads CASSKASQYRTDTQYF. DNA for the CDR3: TGCGCCAGCAGCAAGGCTAGCCAATACCGCACAGATACGCAGTATTTT.

In this sample, this clone turned up a few times. V usage is TRBV4-2 and J usage is TRBJ2-7, with D tentatively TRBD1 (5 bases). The germline gives CDR1 LGHNA, CDR2 YNFKEQ. This CDR3 is 12 amino acids long. The V end was cut by 4 bases, the J end by 6 bases, with 10 bases between. The CDR3 region has the DNA TGTGCCAGCAGCCCCGACAGATCCGAGCAGTACTTC. Protein: CASSPDRSEQYF.

There are a few counts of this clone. The J gene is TRBJ2-1, the V gene TRBV4-1; D gene ambiguous. This CDR3 is built from 14 residues. V was shortened by 0 bases and J by 5 bases, with 8 bases between the two germline ends. Germline values: CDR1 MGHRA, CDR2 YSYEKL. CDR3 in amino acids: CASSQEGRNNEQFF. The CDR3 region has the DNA TGCGCCAGCAGCCAAGAGGGCAGAAACAATGAGCAGTTCTTC.

The chain carries TRBV7-2 and TRBJ2-5; D uncertain. This CDR3 is built from 12 residues. Trimming took off 1 base at V and 6 bases at J, with 6 bases between the two ends. Germline loops: CDR1 SGHTA, CDR2 FQGNSA. The chain's CDR3 is CASSLDSQTQYF. CDR3 DNA: TGTGCCAGCAGCTTAGACAGTCAGACCCAGTACTTC. The whole variable domain, remainder taken from reference TRBV7-2 and TRBJ2-5, is GAGVSQSPSNKVTEKGKDVELRCDPISGHTALYWYRQSLGQGLEFLIYFQGNSAPDKSGLPSDRFSAERTGGSVSTLTIQRTQQEDSAVYLCASSLDSQTQYFGPGTRLLVL.

This rearrangement joins TRBV28 to TRBJ2-1, with 8 nucleotides matching TRBD2. Germline V gene data show CDR1 as MDHEN and CDR2 as SYDVKM. Trimming at V came to 3 bases and at J to 8 bases, leaving 9 bases not matched to a gene. The CDR3 sequence is 15 residues long. The CDR3 DNA is TGTGCCAGCAGTTTCCCGGGACTAGTTAGTCATGAGCAGTTCTTC. Translating it yields CASSFPGLVSHEQFF.

The chain has TRBV10-3 and TRBJ1-2; D possibly corresponds to TRBD1 (6 bases). The germline gives CDR1 ENHRY, CDR2 SYGVKD. The ends were cut back, 6 bases at V and 2 bases at J, with 10 bases in the middle. The CDR3 runs to 13 residues. The CDR3 reads CAIRPTGNYGYTF. CDR3 DNA: TGTGCCATCAGGCCCACAGGGAACTATGGCTACACCTTC.

The table lists this clone with a few counts. CDR3 sequence: CASSQALNTEAFF. Here the CDR3 DNA reads TGTGCCAGCAGCCAAGCCTTGAACACTGAAGCTTTCTTT. The rearrangement joins TRBV14 to TRBJ1-1; no clear D. V was shortened by 1 base and J by 0 bases, with 3 bases between the two germline ends. There are 13 residues in the CDR3. The germline V gene has CDR1 SGHDN and CDR2 FVKESK.

This sequence joins TRBV5-1 and TRBJ2-3; D might be TRBD2 (5 bases). Trimming left V 0 bases short and J 3 bases short, with 11 bases between. The germline gives CDR1 SGHRS, CDR2 YFSETQ. CDR3 length equals 15 residues. In DNA form, the CDR3 reads TGCGCCAGCAGCTTGGGAGCAGCGGAGACAGATACGCAGTATTTT. Translated: CASSLGAAETDTQYF.